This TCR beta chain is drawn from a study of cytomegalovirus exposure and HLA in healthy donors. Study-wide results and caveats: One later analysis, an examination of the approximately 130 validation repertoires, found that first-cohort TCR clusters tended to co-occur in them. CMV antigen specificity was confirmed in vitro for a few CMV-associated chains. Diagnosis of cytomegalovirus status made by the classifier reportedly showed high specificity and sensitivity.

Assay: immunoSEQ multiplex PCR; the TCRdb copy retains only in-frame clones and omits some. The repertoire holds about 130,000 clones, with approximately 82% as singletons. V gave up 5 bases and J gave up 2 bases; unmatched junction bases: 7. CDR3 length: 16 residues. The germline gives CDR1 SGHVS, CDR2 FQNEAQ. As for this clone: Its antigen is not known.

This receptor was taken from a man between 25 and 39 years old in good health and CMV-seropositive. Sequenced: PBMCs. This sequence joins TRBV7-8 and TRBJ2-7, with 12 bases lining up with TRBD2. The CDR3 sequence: CASSPRTSGNPYEQYF. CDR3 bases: TGTGCCAGCAGCCCCAGGACTAGCGGGAACCCCTACGAGCAGTACTTC. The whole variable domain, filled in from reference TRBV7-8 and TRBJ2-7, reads GAGVSQSPRYKVAKRGQDVALRCDPISGHVSLFWYQQALGQGPEFLTYFQNEAQLDKSGLPSDRFFAERPEGSVSTLKIQRTQQEDSAVYLCASSPRTSGNPYEQYFGPGTRLTVT.